These 32 T cell receptor beta chains came from one sample sequenced in a study of T cells after yellow fever vaccination. Each CDR3 protein is one row after TCRdb ran MiXCR on the 5' RACE reads. The sample gives 450,000 to 600,000 distinct CDR3 sequences, approximately 15% of which show up once; 11% to 15% is in the top ten. The source was PBMCs, collected on the day of the yellow fever booster vaccination. The source is a man aged 25 to 45 who received the YFV17D yellow fever vaccine.

The chain couples TRBV4-1 to TRBJ1-2, with 7 nucleotides matching TRBD1. CDR3 length: 15 amino acids. V trimming: 2 bases; J trimming: 6 bases; junction bases outside the gene matches: 9. Germline loops: CDR1 MGHRA, CDR2 YSYEKL. The CDR3 reads CASSQRPNRGDGYTF. CDR3 bases: TGCGCCAGCAGCCAAAGGCCTAACAGGGGAGATGGCTACACCTTC.

The chain carries TRBV19 and TRBJ1-1; 7 nucleotides agree with TRBD1. Germline CDR1 LNHDA, CDR2 SQIVND (reference sequence). The CDR3 is made up of 14 amino acids. Trimming at V came to 3 bases and at J to 2 bases, leaving 3 bases not matched to a gene. The CDR3 is CASSIGTANTEAFF. CDR3 DNA: TGTGCCAGTAGTATCGGGACAGCTAACACTGAAGCTTTCTTT.

This clonotype was observed a few times. This chain connects TRBV10-3 to TRBJ1-5; D is perhaps TRBD1 (5 bases). CDR3 length equals 16 residues. CDR1 is ENHRY, CDR2 SYGVKD, per germline. V lost 4 bases and J lost 1, with 14 bases in between. This chain's CDR3 is CAISVGDLKSNQPQHF. CDR3 in DNA: TGTGCCATCAGTGTGGGGGATCTAAAAAGCAATCAGCCCCAGCATTTT.

This clonotype was seen only a few times. The rearrangement joins TRBV5-1 to TRBJ2-1; TRBD2 aligns across 11 bases. This CDR3 region has 15 residues. V lost 3 bases and J lost 9; bases outside the gene matches: 8. Germline V gene data show CDR1 as SGHRS and CDR2 as YFSETQ. CDR3 loop: CASSSASGRFGEQFF. The CDR3 region has the DNA TGCGCCAGCAGCTCCGCTAGCGGGAGGTTCGGTGAGCAGTTCTTC.

This clonotype was picked up many times. The J gene is TRBJ1-2, the V gene TRBV6-5; D unresolved. The CDR3 is 12 residues long. The germline V gene encodes CDR1 MNHEY and CDR2 SVGAGI. Trimming removed 2 bases at V and 8 bases at J, with 9 bases between. The chain's CDR3 is CASSYVGRGYTF. The CDR3, as DNA: TGTGCCAGCAGTTACGTGGGTCGAGGCTACACCTTC.

V usage is TRBV7-6 and J usage is TRBJ2-5; 14 bases fit TRBD2. With V trimmed by 6 bases and J by 5 bases, 11 bases remained unmatched. The V gene's germline CDR1 is SGHVS and CDR2 FNYEAQ. The CDR3 has 17 amino acids. The CDR3 region is CASSFNMGLAGVETQYF. CDR3 in DNA: TGTGCCAGCAGTTTTAATATGGGACTAGCGGGAGTCGAGACCCAGTACTTC.

J is TRBJ2-7 and V is TRBV6-5, with D unresolved. V gave up 2 bases and J gave up 6 bases, with 11 bases separating them. Germline CDR1 and CDR2: MNHEY and SVGAGI. The CDR3 loop spans 13 amino acids. DNA for the CDR3: TGTGCCAGCAGTTACGACCAGATGGGCGAGCAGTACTTC. Residues: CASSYDQMGEQYF.

This clonotype has just a few counts. This CDR3 is CASSPMRGSGGDNEQFF. In DNA form, the CDR3 reads TGTGCCAGCAGCCCTATGCGAGGGTCCGGGGGGGACAATGAGCAGTTCTTC. This chain joins TRBV7-2 and TRBJ2-1; 8 nucleotides match TRBD2. Germline trimming cut 5 bases from V and 5 bases from J; bases unmatched to any gene: 14. Germline V CDR1 and CDR2: SGHTA, FQGNSA. The CDR3 is 17 amino acids.

The rearrangement links TRBV28 to TRBJ2-3; D is tentatively TRBD1 or TRBD2 (5 bases each). In germline, CDR1 is MDHEN, CDR2 SYDVKM. This CDR3 is 16 amino acids long. V was cut by 4 bases and J by 1 base, with 15 bases left in between. Written as DNA, the CDR3 is TGTGCCAGCAGTTCATTCGAGTGGGACCGCACAGATACGCAGTATTTT. As protein: CASSSFEWDRTDTQYF.

This clonotype showed up just a few times. The V gene is TRBV5-1, the J gene TRBJ2-3; 14 bases agree with TRBD2. In germline, CDR1 is SGHRS, CDR2 YFSETQ. After removal of 4 bases from V and 4 bases from J, the junction contained 8 bases not matched to a gene. The CDR3 sequence is 17 residues long. The CDR3 here is CASSLGTSGSGADTQYF. CDR3 DNA: TGCGCCAGCAGCCTCGGGACTAGCGGGAGCGGAGCAGATACGCAGTATTTT.

V usage is TRBV7-2 and J usage is TRBJ2-5, with 8 positions matching TRBD1. The CDR3 has 14 amino acids. Germline lookup yields CDR1 SGHTA and CDR2 FQGNSA. V gave up 1 base and J gave up 4 bases; unmatched junction bases: 2. DNA for the CDR3: TGTGCCAGCAGCTTAGACAGGGGGTCAGAGACCCAGTACTTC. This translates into CASSLDRGSETQYF.

This clonotype was found a few times. J is TRBJ2-7 and V is TRBV7-9, with D maybe TRBD1 (6 bases). The ends were cut back, 6 bases at V and 6 bases at J, with 18 bases in the middle. There are 14 residues in the CDR3. The germline V gene encodes CDR1 SEHNR and CDR2 FQNEAQ (reference sequence). CDR3 in amino acids: CASRIGGSGGEQYF. The CDR3 bases are TGTGCCAGCAGGATAGGGGGATCTGGAGGCGAGCAGTACTTC.

The chain joins TRBV6-2 or TRBV6-3 to TRBJ2-3; D call uncertain. There are 15 residues in the CDR3. The germline V gene has CDR1 MNHEY and CDR2 SVGEGT. V lost 6 bases and J 2 bases, leaving 15 bases between the germline ends. CDR3 sequence: CASSPRRANTDTQYF. The CDR3 DNA reads TGTGCCAGCAGCCCTAGAAGGGCGAACACAGATACGCAGTATTTT.

The sample holds a few counts of this clonotype. The chain is built from TRBV12-3 or TRBV12-4 and TRBJ2-1; no firm D call. With 7 bases removed from V and 0 bases from J, the gap between germline ends came to 10 bases. CDR3 length: 14 residues. The CDR3 coding sequence is TGTGCCAGCACCAACTCTGGCTCCTACAATGAGCAGTTCTTC. Encoded protein: CASTNSGSYNEQFF.

This clonotype was detected only a few times. CDR3 residues: CASSRTTGRNNEQFF. The CDR3 nucleotides are TGTGCCAGCAGCCGTACAACGGGGCGCAACAATGAGCAGTTCTTC. The V gene is TRBV7-6, the J gene TRBJ2-1, with D perhaps being TRBD1 or TRBD2 (5 bases each). Germline loops: CDR1 SGHVS, CDR2 FNYEAQ. Trimming removed 5 bases from V and 5 bases from J, with 16 bases in between. The CDR3 loop spans 15 amino acids.

This chain uses TRBV5-1 with TRBJ2-1, with 13 bases that match TRBD2. V lost 6 bases, J lost 8 bases, and 5 bases stayed unmatched. In germline, CDR1 is SGHRS, CDR2 YFSETQ. This CDR3 has 14 amino acids. This chain's CDR3 is CASMGLAGLDEQFF. CDR3 nucleotide sequence: TGCGCCAGCATGGGACTAGCGGGACTCGATGAGCAGTTCTTC.

This clonotype has a handful of counts. CDR3 protein: CASSHSTLRADTQYF. CDR3 sequence (DNA): TGTGCCAGCAGCCACTCGACGTTAAGGGCAGATACGCAGTATTTT. The chain recombines TRBV4-2 with TRBJ2-3, with unresolved D. This CDR3 has 15 amino acids. CDR1 LGHNA and CDR2 YNFKEQ come from the germline V gene. Trimming left V 3 bases short and J 4 bases short, with 14 bases between.

This clonotype was recorded a few times. This chain uses TRBV6-1 with TRBJ2-7, with TRBD1 identical over 9 bases. Trimming at V came to 8 bases and at J to 0 bases, leaving 8 bases not matched to a gene. CDR3 length equals 15 residues. Germline V gene lookup returns CDR1 MNHNS and CDR2 SASEGT. This chain's CDR3 is CASQDGQGYSYEQYF. Here the CDR3 DNA reads TGTGCCAGCCAGGATGGACAGGGGTACTCCTACGAGCAGTACTTC.

The sample holds many counts of this clonotype. This chain links TRBV3-1 with TRBJ2-5, with TRBD2 matching 9 bases. The length of the CDR3 is 16 residues. V dropped 3 bases and J dropped 1; count of bases not matched to a gene: 6. Germline CDR1 reads LGHDT; CDR2 reads YNNKEL (reference sequence). The CDR3 region is CASSHAGGGTQETQYF. The CDR3 DNA reads as TGTGCCAGCAGCCACGCGGGAGGGGGAACCCAAGAGACCCAGTACTTC.

This clonotype was detected a few times. V is TRBV11-2 and J is TRBJ2-5; D unresolved. Trimming left V 1 base short and J 1 base short, with 10 bases between. Germline V gene sequence: CDR1 SGHAT, CDR2 FQNNGV. The CDR3 length is 15 residues. The CDR3 nucleotides read TGTGCCAGCAGCTTAGCCTCGCCCACCCAAGAGACCCAGTACTTC. As protein: CASSLASPTQETQYF.

This clonotype was detected only a few times. CDR3 amino acids: CASSLISSSYEQYF. The DNA of the CDR3 is TGTGCCAGCAGTTTAATCTCTAGCTCCTACGAGCAGTACTTC. The chain recombines TRBV27 with TRBJ2-7; D remains unclear. CDR1 MNHEY and CDR2 SMNVEV come from the germline V gene (reference sequence). This CDR3 region has 14 residues. V lost 2 bases to trimming and J lost 0 bases, with 8 bases between them.

This sequence joins TRBV10-3 and TRBJ2-1, with 8 bases that match TRBD2. The CDR3 totals 15 residues. V lost 3 bases to trimming and J lost 0 bases; unmatched junction nucleotides: 1. Germline V lookup: CDR1 ENHRY, CDR2 SYGVKD. CDR3 amino acids: CAISDSGSSYNEQFF. In DNA, the CDR3 is TGTGCCATCAGTGACAGCGGGAGCTCCTACAATGAGCAGTTCTTC.

The chain has TRBV28 and TRBJ1-5, with D possibly TRBD1 on 5 matching bases. V shed 5 bases and J shed 4 bases, with 18 bases lying between them. The CDR3 has 16 residues. The germline V gene encodes CDR1 MDHEN and CDR2 SYDVKM. CDR3 sequence (DNA): TGTGCCAGCAGTCCCCTTTCCCAGGGCGGTAATCAGCCCCAGCATTTT. Translating gives CASSPLSQGGNQPQHF.

The J gene is TRBJ2-4, the V gene TRBV5-4; D is perhaps TRBD2 (5 bases). Trimming took off 1 base at V and 6 bases at J, with 11 bases between the two ends. This CDR3 contains 14 residues. Germline CDR1 and CDR2: SGHNT and YYREEE (reference sequence). CDR3 protein: CASSLSLAGNIQYF. The CDR3 nucleotides are TGTGCCAGCAGCTTGAGTCTAGCAGGAAACATTCAGTACTTC. The full variable domain, its missing parts supplied by reference TRBV5-4 and TRBJ2-4, is ETGVTQSPTHLIKTRGQQVTLRCSSQSGHNTVSWYQQALGQGPQFIFQYYREEENGRGNFPPRFSGLQFPNYSSELNVNALELDDSALYLCASSLSLAGNIQYFGAGTRLSVL.

The sample holds a few counts of this clonotype. This chain joins TRBV6-1 and TRBJ2-1, with 7 bases matching TRBD2. The CDR3 is 16 amino acids. The junction had 14 bases not matched to a gene; V was cut back by 6 bases and J by 6 bases. CDR1 MNHNS and CDR2 SASEGT come from the germline V gene. CDR3 coding DNA: TGTGCCAGCAGGAGACTTAGCGGGCACGTGGGCAATGAGCAGTTCTTC. Protein: CASRRLSGHVGNEQFF.

The rearrangement links TRBV28 to TRBJ2-3; a possible D gene is TRBD2 (5 bases). Germline-derived CDR1 and CDR2 are MDHEN and SYDVKM. CDR3 size: 16 residues. The germline V and J ends were trimmed by 7 bases and 0 bases, with 17 bases remaining between them. The CDR3 here is CASIVSLGTSTDTQYF. In DNA, the CDR3 is TGTGCCAGCATTGTATCACTAGGAACAAGCACAGATACGCAGTATTTT.

In regard to this clonotype: A junction boundary mismatches the germline segment, possibly from a read error. V gene TRBV2 combines with J gene TRBJ2-1; D not resolved. CDR3 length: 13 residues. CDR1 is SNHLY, CDR2 FYNNEI, per germline. CDR3 residues: CASSDLVDKEQFF. DNA of the CDR3: TGTGCCAGCAGTGACCTAGTTGACAAAGAGCAGTTCTTC.

The CDR3 bases are TGCAGTGCTAGGGAATCCAAGGCACAAGAGACCCAGTACTTC. Its translation is CSARESKAQETQYF. This chain connects TRBV20-1 to TRBJ2-5; D is uncertain. Germline V CDR1 and CDR2: DFQATT, SNEGSKA (reference sequence). There are 14 residues in the CDR3. The V end was cut by 3 bases, the J end by 2 bases, with 13 bases between.

This clonotype was recorded many times. The chain links TRBV12-3 or TRBV12-4 to TRBJ2-3; possibly TRBD1 for D (7 bases). This CDR3 contains 16 residues. Trimming took off 2 bases at V and 4 bases at J, with 16 bases between the two ends. The CDR3 loop is CASSLIGGGAPDTQYF. In DNA, the CDR3 is TGTGCCAGCAGTTTAATTGGAGGGGGCGCACCAGATACGCAGTATTTT.

The chain uses TRBV27 and TRBJ2-3; no clear D. The V and J ends lost 0 bases and 2 bases respectively, with 6 bases between them. This CDR3 has 14 amino acids. Per the germline V gene, CDR1 is MNHEY and CDR2 is SMNVEV (reference sequence). The CDR3 nucleotides read TGTGCCAGCAGTTTATCGGCAACCACAGATACGCAGTATTTT. This sequence encodes CASSLSATTDTQYF.

In its sample, this clonotype was seen a few times. The CDR3 protein is CASRTGTVLNTEAFF. The CDR3 nucleotides read TGTGCCAGCAGAACCGGGACAGTTTTGAACACTGAAGCTTTCTTT. J is TRBJ1-1 and V is TRBV6-2 or TRBV6-3; 7 nucleotides line up with TRBD1. CDR3 length: 15 residues. V lost 6 bases to trimming and J lost 0 bases; unmatched junction nucleotides: 7. Germline CDR1 is MNHEY and CDR2 is SVGEGT.

The table lists this clonotype with a count of one. This chain's CDR3 is CASSLRRAGLSFRGETQYF. Here the CDR3 DNA reads TGTGCCAGCAGCTTACGGCGAGCGGGCCTTTCCTTTCGAGGAGAGACCCAGTACTTC. V gene TRBV11-2 combines with J gene TRBJ2-5; D perhaps matches TRBD2 (6 bases). Germline CDR1 is SGHAT and CDR2 is FQNNGV. This CDR3 is built from 19 residues. V dropped 2 bases and J dropped 4 bases, with 26 bases sitting between them.